The rows below give T cell receptor beta chains drawn from one sample of a study of T cell changes during pregnancy in multiple sclerosis. TCRdb's table, derived via immunoSEQ multiplex PCR, lists solely in-frame clones and lacks some. The table shows approximately 100,000 clones, with approximately 92% occurring only once. The material sequenced was peripheral blood, taken in the first trimester of pregnancy. The source of these receptors is a female donor with multiple sclerosis, enrolled in a pregnancy study. Both conserved end residues are trimmed from each CDR3.

TRBV6-5	ASSYSRLGISYEQY
TRBV15	ATSGRQALTDEQY
TRBV6-5	ASLRFQGNTEAF
TRBV15	ATSRHTGTGGNEQF
TRBV7-2	ASSPRASYEQY
TRBV15	ATSRDRLLADTIY
TRBV6-4	ASRATGSTDTQY
TRBV19	ASSIHRANTEAF
TRBV13	ASSLGARGHRRNTEAF
TRBV18	ASSRDVGTSGGTDTQY
TRBV7-8	ASSFEGLDGYT
TRBV18	ASSPPQGAYNEQF
TRBV6-4	ASSPRGLHNEQF
TRBV9	ASSQYTGLGDEKLF
TRBV5-6	ASRGTYGYT
TRBV14	ASSPGLNEQY
TRBV6-6	ASLLAGGDNEQF
TRBV5-4	ASSLDQGAQETQY
TRBV6-1	ASRETVNTGELF
TRBV27	ASRRGQDSSYEQY
TRBV30	AWGTGGTGELF
TRBV19	ASTTTSAGVTDTQY
TRBV7-6	ASSSGLVAF
TRBV5-1	ASSLARGYEQY
TRBV6-1	ASSEGGNTQY
TRBV29-1	SVEGRMSTDTQY
TRBV5-1	ASSLEAGLASDTQY
TRBV14	ASSQDVPGQGYYEQY